What follows are 10 T cell receptor beta chains derived from one specimen sequenced in a study of vaccination and CD4 T cells after COVID-19. Antigen specificity for these receptors is unknown. Sequenced with the Oncomine TCR Beta short-read assay was DNA taken from cultured CD4+ T cells. In TCRdb, the PCR reads were re-called with MiXCR into one record per CDR3 protein. The profile shows 9,000 to 15,000 distinct CDR3 sequences, about 56% of them singletons. This sample's treatment: roughly 11-day PBMC culture with coronavirus spike peptide pools or control peptides (ViraFEST assay). The sequencing sample was made of CD4+ T cells from blood, cultured in vitro. Source of these receptors: a human donor who had recovered from COVID-19.

The gene calls are TRBV6-1 and TRBJ2-7; no firm D call. The germline V gene has CDR1 MNHNS and CDR2 SASEGT. The ends were cut back, 6 bases at V and 3 bases at J, with 3 bases in the middle. This CDR3 has 10 residues. In nucleotides, the CDR3 is TGTGCCAGCAGAAACTACGAGCAGTACTTC. It translates to CASRNYEQYF.

This clonotype was counted a few times. This chain connects TRBV7-8 to TRBJ2-2; tentative D call: TRBD1 (5 bases). With 4 bases removed from V and 3 bases from J, the gap between germline ends came to 9 bases. Looked up from germline, CDR1 is SGHVS and CDR2 is FQNEAQ. This CDR3 is built from 14 residues. CDR3 sequence: CASSYQGYTGELFF. Here the CDR3 DNA reads TGTGCCAGCAGCTATCAGGGCTACACCGGGGAGCTGTTTTTT.

This rearrangement joins TRBV19 to TRBJ2-1; D perhaps matches TRBD2 (6 bases). The CDR3 is made up of 14 amino acids. The V end was cut by 11 bases, the J end by 8 bases, with 22 bases between. In germline, CDR1 is LNHDA, CDR2 SQIVND (reference sequence). The CDR3 DNA follows: TGTGCCTCGTCCGAGACTAGGAAAGAAGATGAGCAGTTCTTC. This gives the protein CASSETRKEDEQFF.

The genes are TRBV20-1 and TRBJ2-3; tentatively, D is TRBD1 or TRBD2 (5 bases each). The germline V gene encodes CDR1 DFQATT and CDR2 SNEGSKA (reference sequence). The length of the CDR3 is 17 residues. Trimming took 3 bases from V and 2 from J, leaving 21 bases between them. The chain's CDR3 is CSASFRGREPFTDTQYF. For the CDR3, the DNA is TGCAGTGCTAGCTTTCGCGGCAGGGAGCCATTCACAGATACGCAGTATTTT.

This sequence joins TRBV20-1 and TRBJ2-4; 8 bases are a match to TRBD1. Trimming removed 6 bases from V and 4 bases from J; junction bases left unmatched: 11. Germline V lookup: CDR1 DFQATT, CDR2 SNEGSKA (reference sequence). This CDR3 contains 15 residues. The CDR3 DNA reads as TGCAGTGCAGAGAGGACAGGGATGGAGAAAAACATTCAGTACTTC. Its protein product is CSAERTGMEKNIQYF.

The J gene is TRBJ1-5, the V gene TRBV20-1; 7 positions match TRBD1. V dropped 6 bases and J dropped 7; count of bases not matched to a gene: 12. In germline, CDR1 is DFQATT, CDR2 SNEGSKA (reference sequence). This CDR3 spans 14 amino acids. The CDR3: CSARGGPTQQPQHF. The CDR3, as DNA: TGCAGTGCCAGGGGGGGACCCACACAACAGCCCCAGCATTTT.

The gene calls are TRBV2 and TRBJ2-1; possible D gene TRBD1, 5 bases. With 9 bases removed from V and 6 bases from J, the gap between germline ends came to 24 bases. The CDR3 is 16 residues long. Germline CDR1 reads SNHLY; CDR2 reads FYNNEI. The CDR3 protein is CARGAQGPGWGNEQFF. CDR3 in DNA: TGTGCCAGAGGCGCGCAGGGCCCTGGCTGGGGCAATGAGCAGTTCTTC.

The genes are TRBV30 and TRBJ2-7; TRBD1 matches 8 bases. Germline V gene lookup returns CDR1 GTSNPN and CDR2 SVGIG (reference sequence). The CDR3 contains 13 residues. Trimming took 2 bases from V and 5 from J; bases not matched to a gene: 5. CDR3 nucleotide sequence: TGTGCCTGGAGTCCAGGGGGCATCGACGAGCAGTACTTC. Residues: CAWSPGGIDEQYF.

The genes are TRBV20-1 and TRBJ2-2; D is undetermined. Trimming took off 0 bases at V and 3 bases at J, with 11 bases between the two ends. From germline, CDR1 is DFQATT and CDR2 SNEGSKA (reference sequence). The CDR3 has 15 amino acids. Written as DNA, the CDR3 is TGCAGTGCTAGAGATGCCGGTGGGGACACCGGGGAGCTGTTTTTT. It is translated as CSARDAGGDTGELFF.

V is TRBV12-5 and J is TRBJ2-3, with TRBD2 matching 7 bases. This CDR3 contains 15 residues. The V gene end was trimmed by 6 bases and the J gene end by 3 bases; junction bases not matched to a gene: 9. CDR1 and CDR2 (germline): LGHNT, FRNRAP. In nucleotides, the CDR3 is TGTGCTAGTGGGGCGGACGGGAGGCTGACAGATACGCAGTATTTT. Protein product: CASGADGRLTDTQYF.